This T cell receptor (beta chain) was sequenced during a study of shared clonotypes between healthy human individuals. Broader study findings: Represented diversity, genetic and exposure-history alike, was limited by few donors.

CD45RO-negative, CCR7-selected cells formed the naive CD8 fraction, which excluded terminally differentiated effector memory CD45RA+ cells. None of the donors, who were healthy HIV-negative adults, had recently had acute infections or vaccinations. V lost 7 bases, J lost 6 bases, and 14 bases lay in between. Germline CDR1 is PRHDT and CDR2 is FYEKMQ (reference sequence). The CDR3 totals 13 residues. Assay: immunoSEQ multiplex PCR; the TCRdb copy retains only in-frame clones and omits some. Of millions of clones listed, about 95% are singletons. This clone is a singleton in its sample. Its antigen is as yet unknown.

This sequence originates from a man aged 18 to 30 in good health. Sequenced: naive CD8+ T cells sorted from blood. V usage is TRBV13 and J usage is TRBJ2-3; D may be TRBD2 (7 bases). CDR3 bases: TGTGCCAGCACGCCAGAGGGGGGGGATACGCAGTATTTT. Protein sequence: CASTPEGGDTQYF.